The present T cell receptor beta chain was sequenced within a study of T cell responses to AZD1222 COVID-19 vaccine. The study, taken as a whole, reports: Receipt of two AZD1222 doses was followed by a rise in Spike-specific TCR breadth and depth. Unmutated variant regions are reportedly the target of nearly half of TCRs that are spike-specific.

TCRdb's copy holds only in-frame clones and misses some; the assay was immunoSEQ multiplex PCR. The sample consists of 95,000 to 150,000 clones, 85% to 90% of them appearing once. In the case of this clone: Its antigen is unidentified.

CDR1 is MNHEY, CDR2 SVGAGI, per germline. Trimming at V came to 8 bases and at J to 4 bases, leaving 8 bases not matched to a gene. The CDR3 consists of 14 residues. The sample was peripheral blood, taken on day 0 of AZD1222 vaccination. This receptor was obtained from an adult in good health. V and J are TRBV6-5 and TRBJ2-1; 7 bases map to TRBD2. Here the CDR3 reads CASGRGRGYNEQFF. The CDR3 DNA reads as TGTGCCAGCGGCCGCGGGAGAGGGTACAATGAGCAGTTCTTC.